Sequencing of this TCR beta chain was carried out in a study of T cells in Graves' hyperthyroidism and ophthalmopathy. Whole-study context: Blood was drawn when the patient was first diagnosed and still untreated.

This clonotype occurred many times. Its antigen is unknown. TCR beta CDR3 regions were amplified from RNA. HTBI primers were the set used in a first-round RT-PCR of the TCR CDR3. In TCRdb, the multiplex PCR reads were re-called with MiXCR into one record per CDR3 protein. The sample has about 420,000 distinct CDR3 sequences, 15% to 18% seen once. Study-wide results and limits: Most expanded thyroid clonotypes above 0.001 also appeared in blood.

Diagnostic decisions used clinical symptoms, serum thyroxine and TRAb, thyroid ultrasound and orbital computed tomography. Around 10 ml fresh peripheral blood yielded the PBMCs. V lost 5 bases, J lost 4 bases, and 10 bases stayed unmatched. Germline V gives CDR1 LNHNV, CDR2 YYDKDF (reference sequence). The CDR3 is 15 amino acids. The specimen sequenced was blood. This chain joins TRBV15 and TRBJ1-2, with 7 bases that match TRBD1. This clonotype was obtained from a woman aged 18-29 years with Graves' hyperthyroidism. The CDR3 DNA reads TGTGCCACCAGCGCCAGGGTCCAGGGGGGCTATGGCTACACCTTC. It codes for CATSARVQGGYGYTF.